Each of the 2 T cell receptor beta chains below was sequenced from the same sample in a study of PD-1 blockade in classical Hodgkin lymphoma. Time point here: cycle 4 day 1 (C4D1), after 6 weeks of nivolumab. After autologous stem cell transplantation all patients relapsed, and prior brentuximab vedotin exposure differed between cohorts. Sequencing used immunoSEQ multiplex PCR; TCRdb keeps in-frame clones, though not all of them. The sample includes approximately 52,000 clones, around nine tenths seen only once; the top ten take approximately 6.9%. Source: peripheral blood mononuclear cells (PBMCs), taken before the fourth cycle of nivolumab. Receptor source: a human donor with classical Hodgkin lymphoma.

V usage is TRBV27 and J usage is TRBJ2-7; the D gene is possibly TRBD2 (6 bases). Germline V gives CDR1 MNHEY, CDR2 SMNVEV (reference sequence). The CDR3 loop spans 15 amino acids. V was shortened by 2 bases and J by 5 bases, with 16 bases between the two germline ends. CDR3 sequence (DNA): TGTGCCAGCAGTTTAGGGGGGTTCGCAAGCAACGAGCAGTACTTC. Translation gives CASSLGGFASNEQYF.

The J gene is TRBJ1-5, the V gene TRBV6-6; D remains ambiguous. Germline values: CDR1 MNHNY, CDR2 SVGAGI (reference sequence). The V end was cut by 6 bases, the J end by 5 bases, with 11 bases between. The CDR3 is 13 amino acids. The CDR3 here is CASRWAGDQPQHF. The CDR3 bases are TGTGCCAGCAGGTGGGCTGGGGATCAGCCCCAGCATTTT.